The present T cell receptor (beta chain) was sequenced within a study of cytomegalovirus exposure and HLA in healthy donors. Whole-study findings and limits: Analysis was carried out at a later point, and it linked a missense DCLRE1C variant to TCR beta V- and J-gene trimming. Fewer N-insertions (relative to the approximately 700-donor mean) were reportedly seen in an Asian-associated ancestry cluster in a later analysis.

Trimming stripped 4 bases from V and 0 bases from J, with 7 bases between. The germline V gene encodes CDR1 SGHRS and CDR2 YFSETQ. This CDR3 spans 14 amino acids. Concerning this clone itself: Its antigen is as yet unknown.

60 Vbeta and 13 Jbeta primers were used in PCR. TCRdb's copy holds only in-frame clones and misses some; the assay was immunoSEQ multiplex PCR. This sample yields around 130,000 clones, of which roughly 65% are seen a single time; 1.5% to 2% belongs to the top ten. V and J are TRBV5-1 and TRBJ1-4, with D unclear. Sequenced input: PBMCs. This TCR came from a woman in her 30s in good health and CMV-seronegative. The CDR3 sequence is CASSPGSTNEKLFF. In DNA form, the CDR3 reads TGCGCCAGCAGCCCCGGTTCAACTAATGAAAAACTGTTTTTT.